This T cell receptor (beta chain) was profiled in a study of cytomegalovirus exposure and HLA in healthy donors (dated by TCRdb to about 2017). In the study overall: An earlier analysis of some 550 of the donors reported 250 to 300 Gb of sequence data and some 120 million unique TCR beta sequences from some 180 million T cells. Roughly 290 gigabases of sequencing data and 70 million to 95 million unique TCR sequences made up an early release that covered some 640 HLA-typed donors. Among the roughly 400 genotyped donors, approximately 77% belonged to the genetic ancestry cluster associated with self-reported Caucasian donors. The study aimed to test whether cataloging public T cell receptors could reveal signatures of past pathogen exposure. The T cell repertoires of 700 or so subjects were profiled by immunosequencing and related to cytomegalovirus serostatus. Besides the first cohort of about 730 subjects, a separate validation cohort made up of roughly 130 different subjects was used. The study combined high-throughput TCR immunosequencing, statistical association of individual TCRs with disease status, and machine learning to predict cytomegalovirus infection status. To study patterns of TCR occurrence, a later analysis re-analyzed previously published TCR beta repertoires from around 670 donors and added high-resolution HLA genotyping. Rather than using new phenotypic data, the later analysis identified candidate immune exposures from TCR beta sequences and from how often those sequences occurred across donors. An earlier analysis of more than 450 of the donors used high-throughput TCR beta sequencing to judge whether each TCR beta V gene segment behaved as functional or pseudogenic. Donor age, sex, ethnicity and CMV serostatus were compiled together with the repertoire data. Genome-wide SNP genotypes for about three fifths of the roughly 670 donors were used in a later genetic analysis, which treated that subset as a discovery cohort. All discovery cohort repertoires had been generated using a single sequencing platform. HLA typing covered class I and class II loci at four-digit resolution. The number of donors typed differed by locus, with about 629-630 for A, B, C, DRB1 and DQB1, about 500 for DQA1, some 570 for DPA1, and 472 for DPB1. Because of strong linkage in the cohort, a few DR-DQ haplotypes were treated as single units for association and clustering. Among some 400 genotyped donors of the cohort, an average of around 240,000 unique TCR beta nucleotide sequences was sequenced per donor, of which roughly 17% were non-productive. General findings and caveats noted by the study authors: Most TCR sequences were observed very rarely across donors, whereas some public TCRs were present in many individuals. An association between a missense DCLRE1C variant and V-gene and J-gene trimming of TCR beta chains was found in a later genetic analysis and replicated in an independent cohort. The study listed 170 or so TCR beta chains as associated with cytomegalovirus. When HLA alleles, especially DR and DQ, strongly co-occurred, TCR associations were difficult to assign to individual alleles. A further reported finding was that TCR beta sequences accurately predicted the HLA-A and HLA-B alleles for most subjects in the first cohort. According to a later analysis, most CMV-associated TCR beta chains appeared to be HLA-restricted, and the HLA associations seemed to be driven largely by CMV exposure. The classifier was reported to diagnose cytomegalovirus status with high specificity and sensitivity in both the original and validation cohorts. Linkage disequilibrium might explain the correlated functional status among segregating V segments, but an unknown experimental factor could not be excluded. This cohort had only TCR beta chains sequenced, and the lack of alpha or paired-chain data limited which features could be detected. Because counts were too low, about 18 rarely observed V segments, including chromosome 9 orphons, were excluded from the earlier analysis of several hundred of the donors. According to a later genetic analysis, donors in an Asian-associated ancestry cluster had fewer N-insertions in productive TCRs than the approximately 650-donor mean. It was suggested by the authors that the approach could potentially be generalized to other disease states and immunological phenotypes. According to a later analysis, parvovirus B19, influenza, CMV and Epstein-Barr virus appeared linked to several top co-occurrence clusters. In an earlier analysis of around 500 of the donors, most TCR beta V segments appeared in productive rearrangements about 87% or about 30% of the time, broadly matching IMGT annotations. For the cohort, immune exposure information was limited to CMV serostatus. Some IMGT-functional V segments, including TRBV6-2 and TRBV6-3, could not be told apart with the 87-base-pair reads, so those segments were excluded. In a later analysis, some 17,000 TCR beta sequences were associated with specific HLA alleles at a false discovery rate of 0.05. Sequencing depth was assumed to be roughly uniform across donors in the presence/absence analyses, though that assumption may not hold. A later analysis found that HLA-associated TCR beta chains were more clonally expanded and had lower generation probabilities than equally common non-associated chains. Because HLA typing was unavailable for some donors at each locus, only the typed subset was used in association tests. A cluster of highly shared sequence variants was judged likely to be a technical artifact of the sequencing pipeline. In vitro tests confirmed that a few of the cytomegalovirus-associated TCR beta chains recognize cytomegalovirus antigens. A later analysis found that TCR association rates varied across HLA loci, with DRB1 alleles showing the most associated TCRs and HLA-C alleles the fewest.

About this clone itself: No cognate antigen has been identified for it. Base-call qualities are not available, and no considerably larger clone is one nucleotide away.

In total, 500 to 700 healthy bone marrow donors made up the cohort. At the time of sampling, all cohort members were nominally healthy, though unrecorded immune exposures were likely present. The donor tested CMV seropositive, placing the donor among the 310 or so seropositive members of the cohort. A peripheral blood sample was provided by each donor, and peripheral blood mononuclear cells were used for TCR beta sequencing. The Qiagen DNeasy Blood Extraction Kit was used to extract genomic DNA from the blood cell samples. Looking up the germline V gene yields CDR1 MDHEN and CDR2 SYDVKM. The CDR3 numbers 13 residues from cysteine through phenylalanine. The read is trimmed to its CDR3 DNA, 39 bases read in frame from base 1. Relative to germline, V is 7 bases shorter and J is 1 base shorter, with 9 bases between their ends. The receptor library was made with the immunoSEQ multiplex PCR assay. The multiplex PCR relied on a mix of 60 forward primers for TCR Vbeta segments and 13 reverse primers for TCR Jbeta segments. The CDR3 region of rearranged TCR beta genes was amplified from genomic DNA by a multiplex PCR assay. Amplified TCR beta libraries were sequenced as 87-base-pair reads on the Illumina HiSeq System. The authors processed their data as follows. In a later analysis, some 80 million unique TCR beta chains were counted across the 500 to 850 repertoires, and about 9.9 million of these chains were shared by at least two donors. A nearest-neighbor algorithm error-corrected the raw reads and collapsed the reads into unique sequences, merging closely related sequences to remove PCR and sequencing errors. To assign V, D and J gene segments, CDR3 sequences were aligned to IMGT reference sequences. For a sequence to be retained, a match of at least six nucleotides to both a V gene segment and a J gene segment was required. A rearrangement counted as productive if the CDR3 had no stop codons and remained in frame with V and J, and every other rearrangement counted as non-productive. CDR3 was defined by IMGT convention, running from the second conserved V-encoded cysteine to the conserved J-encoded phenylalanine. The earlier analysis of 550 to 650 of the donors excluded any sequence lacking an unambiguous match to a single V gene segment. In an earlier analysis of several hundred of the donors, a V segment was called functional when productive rearrangements were above 56.7%, and segregating when the standard deviation between donors exceeded 5%. To diagnose cytomegalovirus status from the catalog of TCR beta chain sequences, a statistical classification framework was built. A later analysis assigned V and J genes by comparing TCR nucleotide sequences with IMGT/GENE-DB human TR gene sequences. Using the TCRdist pipeline, a later analysis assigned CDR3 sequences along with most-parsimonious VDJ recombination scenarios. In a later analysis, each TCR beta chain was defined by its CDR3 amino acid sequence together with its V-gene family, and reads without a unique V-gene family were excluded. As a way to deal with suspected cross-contamination and a sequencing artifact, a later analysis dropped 450 to 700 nucleotide sequences that were highly shared and had low generation probability. In a later analysis, a clonal expansion index was calculated for each public chain from normalized within-repertoire ranks of inferred template counts. Generation probabilities in a later analysis came from a VDJ recombination model fitted to out-of-frame rearrangements, and those results were checked against IGoR. A later analysis scored TCR-TCR, TCR-HLA and TCR-CMV co-occurrence with hypergeometric tests, applying a repertoire-size bias correction to TCR pairs. False discovery rates were estimated in a later analysis by permuting HLA or CMV assignments 20 times. In a later analysis, co-occurring TCRs were grouped with DBSCAN, and TCRdist sequence similarity was added when clustering was performed within HLA-allele-positive subsets. Repertoires with fewer than 30,000 or more than 120,000 public chains were left out of co-occurrence clustering, as were a handful of repertoires with anomalous nucleotide sharing. Here the immuneACCESS table is served through TCRdb, limited to in-frame sequences with V and J called. Missing clones are a known gap in these copies; in checked studies unresolved V genes cover under half, and the rest lacks a known reason. V and J calls and clone size come straight from that table; D and trimming were deduced from the DNA. This sample comprises roughly 170,000 clones, 75% to 85% of them detected only once. The ten largest clones represent around 1.5% of the sample.

This TCR came from a woman in her 30s in good health and CMV-seropositive. Sample: PBMCs. The chain is encoded by TRBV28 joined to TRBJ2-3, with no confident D gene call. The CDR3 protein is CASNGAGTDTQYF. The DNA sequence is given as TGTGCCAGCAACGGAGCCGGCACAGATACGCAGTATTTT.